Listed below are T cell receptor beta chains from one sample, sequenced in a study of cytomegalovirus exposure and HLA in healthy donors. The method was immunoSEQ multiplex PCR; TCRdb's version includes in-frame clones alone and lacks a portion of them. The table has 150,000 to 200,000 clones, approximately 83% seen once. The sample comprised PBMCs. These receptors came from a young man in good health and CMV-seropositive. The CDR3 runs from the conserved cysteine through the conserved F or W. D genes are given only for firm matches. Expanded clones get a size class; other rows say once, few or many, or leave the size out.

.	.	TRBV19	TRBJ1-2	13	TGTGCCAGTAGGGTAACAGGGTTCTATGGCTACACCTTC	CASRVTGFYGYTF
.	.	TRBV2	TRBJ2-7	13	TGTGCCAGCAGCTCCGGGATTAACTACGAGCAGTACTTC	CASSSGINYEQYF
.	.	TRBV30	TRBJ1-3	17	TGTGCCTGGAGTGTACCCCCCCCAGGGTTGCCTGGAAACACCATATATTTT	CAWSVPPPGLPGNTIYF
.	.	TRBV4-1	TRBJ1-2	14	TGCGCCAGCAGCCAAGTTGGGCAGGAAGATGGCTACACCTTC	CASSQVGQEDGYTF
TRBD1	once	TRBV18	TRBJ1-2	16	TGTGCCAGCTCACCCCAGCAGGGGGCTTCCCTATGGGGCTACACCTTC	CASSPQQGASLWGYTF
.	.	TRBV2	TRBJ1-2	14	TGTGCCAGCAGTGAAGGGGGGGGCGGCTATGGCTACACCTTC	CASSEGGGGYGYTF
.	.	TRBV30	TRBJ1-3	15	TGTGCCTGGAGTCGAATAGGGGGTAGTCATAACACCATATATTTT	CAWSRIGGSHNTIYF
TRBD1	.	TRBV10-1	TRBJ2-1	16	TGCGCCAGAGAACTTAGGACAGGGGGCGATCGGAATGAGCAGTTCTTC	CARELRTGGDRNEQFF
.	.	TRBV6-5	TRBJ2-3	11	TGTGCCAGCAATACAGGCGATACGCAGTATTTT	CASNTGDTQYF
.	.	TRBV6-1	TRBJ2-7	11	TGTGCCAGCACAGGGGTCTACGAGCAGTACTTC	CASTGVYEQYF
.	.	TRBV10-3	TRBJ2-7	13	TGTGCCATCAGTGAGGGCAGGATTTACGAGCAGTACTTC	CAISEGRIYEQYF
.	.	TRBV7-9	TRBJ2-2	15	TGTGCCAGCAGCCCTCCTCAGGGTAACACCGGGGAGCTGTTTTTT	CASSPPQGNTGELFF
TRBD1	.	TRBV7-9	TRBJ2-3	14	TGTGCCAGCAGCTTAGAGGGGGCGACAGATACGCAGTATTTT	CASSLEGATDTQYF
TRBD1	.	TRBV6-5	TRBJ2-2	15	TGTGCCAGCAGGGACAGGGCAATTGTGGCCGGGGAGCTGTTTTTT	CASRDRAIVAGELFF